This T cell receptor (beta chain) comes out of a study of T cells in Graves' hyperthyroidism and ophthalmopathy. Trimming cost V 0 bases and J 0 bases; bases outside gene matches: 3. Germline V gives CDR1 SGHDT, CDR2 YYEEEE. The CDR3 length is 16 residues. Many counts were recorded for this clonotype. The TCR beta CDR3 regions underwent amplification using RNA transcripts as the source. The HTBI primer set served for first-round RT-PCR of the TCR CDR3. TCRdb processed the multiplex PCR reads anew with MiXCR; each CDR3 protein has one entry. The sample lists hundreds of thousands of distinct CDR3 sequences, around 15% occurring once.

Sequencing used blood. The receptor was isolated from a woman younger than 30 with Graves' ophthalmopathy. This chain links TRBV5-6 with TRBJ1-5, with TRBD1 identical over 7 bases. This chain's CDR3 is CASSLDRGHSNQPQHF. The CDR3 DNA sequence: TGTGCCAGCAGCTTGGACAGGGGACATAGCAATCAGCCCCAGCATTTT.